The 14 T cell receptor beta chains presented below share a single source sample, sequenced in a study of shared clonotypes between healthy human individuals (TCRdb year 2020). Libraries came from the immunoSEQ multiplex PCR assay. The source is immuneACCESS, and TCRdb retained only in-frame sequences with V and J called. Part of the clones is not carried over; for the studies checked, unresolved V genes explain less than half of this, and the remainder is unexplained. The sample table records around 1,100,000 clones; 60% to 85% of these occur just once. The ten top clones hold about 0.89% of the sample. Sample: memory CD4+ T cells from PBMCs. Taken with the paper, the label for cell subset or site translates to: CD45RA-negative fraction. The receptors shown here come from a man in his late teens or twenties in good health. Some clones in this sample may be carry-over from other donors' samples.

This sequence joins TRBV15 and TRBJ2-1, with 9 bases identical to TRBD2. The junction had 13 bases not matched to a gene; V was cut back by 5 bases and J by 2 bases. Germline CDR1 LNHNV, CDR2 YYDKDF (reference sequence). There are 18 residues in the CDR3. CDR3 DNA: TGTGCCACCAGCCCACGCAAATTGACTAGCGGAACCTACAATGAGCAGTTCTTC. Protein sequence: CATSPRKLTSGTYNEQFF.

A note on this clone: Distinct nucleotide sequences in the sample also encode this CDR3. The CDR3 DNA sequence: TGTGCCAGCAGCTTGGGGGTCGGACGTCTCACAGATACGCAGTATTTT. It specifies CASSLGVGRLTDTQYF. The rearrangement uses TRBV7-2 and TRBJ2-3; tentatively, D is TRBD1 or TRBD2 (5 bases each). The V gene's germline CDR1 is SGHTA and CDR2 FQGNSA. V was clipped by 3 bases and J by 2 bases, with 15 bases between them. CDR3 length: 16 residues. Variable domain in full (rest from reference TRBV7-2 and TRBJ2-3): GAGVSQSPSNKVTEKGKDVELRCDPISGHTALYWYRQSLGQGLEFLIYFQGNSAPDKSGLPSDRFSAERTGGSVSTLTIQRTQQEDSAVYLCASSLGVGRLTDTQYFGPGTRLTVL.

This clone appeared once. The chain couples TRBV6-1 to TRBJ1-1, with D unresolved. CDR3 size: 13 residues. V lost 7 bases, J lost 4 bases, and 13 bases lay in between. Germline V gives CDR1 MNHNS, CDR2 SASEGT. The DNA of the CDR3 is TGTGCCAGCACCGTCGGTCGTAGCACTGAAGCTTTCTTT. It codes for CASTVGRSTEAFF.

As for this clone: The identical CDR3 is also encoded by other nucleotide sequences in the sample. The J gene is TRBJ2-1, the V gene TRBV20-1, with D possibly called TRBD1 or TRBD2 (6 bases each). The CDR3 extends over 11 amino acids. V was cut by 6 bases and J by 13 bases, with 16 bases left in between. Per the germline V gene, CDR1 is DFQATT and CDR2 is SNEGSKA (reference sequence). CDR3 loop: CSAQGRGLQFF. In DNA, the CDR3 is TGCAGTGCCCAGGGGCGGGGCCTCCAGTTCTTC.

CDR3 DNA: TGTGCCAGCCCAGATACGCAGTATTTT. The encoded protein is CASPDTQYF. This chain uses TRBV28 with TRBJ2-3; D ambiguous. The CDR3 runs to 9 residues. Germline V gene lookup returns CDR1 MDHEN and CDR2 SYDVKM. V lost 8 bases to trimming and J lost 4 bases, with 1 base between them.

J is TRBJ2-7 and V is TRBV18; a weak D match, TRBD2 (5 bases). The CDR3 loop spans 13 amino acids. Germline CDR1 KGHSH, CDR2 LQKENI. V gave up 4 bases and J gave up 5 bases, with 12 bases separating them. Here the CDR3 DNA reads TGTGCCAGCTCACTTTCGGGATACGACGAGCAGTACTTC. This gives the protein CASSLSGYDEQYF.

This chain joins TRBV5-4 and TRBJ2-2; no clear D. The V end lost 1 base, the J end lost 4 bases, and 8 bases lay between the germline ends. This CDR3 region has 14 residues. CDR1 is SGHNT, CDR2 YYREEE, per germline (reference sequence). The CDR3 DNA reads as TGTGCCAGCAGCTTGCCCCGGGCCACCGGGGAGCTGTTTTTT. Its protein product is CASSLPRATGELFF.

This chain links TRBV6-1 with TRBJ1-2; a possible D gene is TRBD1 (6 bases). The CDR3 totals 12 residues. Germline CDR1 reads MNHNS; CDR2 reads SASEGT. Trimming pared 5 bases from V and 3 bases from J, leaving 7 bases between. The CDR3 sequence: CASSRTDYGYTF. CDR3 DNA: TGTGCCAGCAGTCGGACAGACTATGGCTACACCTTC.

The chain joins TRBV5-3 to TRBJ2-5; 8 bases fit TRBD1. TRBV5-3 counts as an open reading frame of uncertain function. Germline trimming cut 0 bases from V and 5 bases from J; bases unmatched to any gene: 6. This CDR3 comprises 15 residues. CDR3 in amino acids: CARSLEQGARETQYF. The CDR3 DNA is TGTGCCAGAAGCTTGGAGCAGGGGGCGAGGGAGACCCAGTACTTC.

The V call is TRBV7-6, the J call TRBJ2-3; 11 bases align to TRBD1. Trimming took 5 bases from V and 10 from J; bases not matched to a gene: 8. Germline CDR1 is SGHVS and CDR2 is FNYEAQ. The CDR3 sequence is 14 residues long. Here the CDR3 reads CASSPGTGGGSQYF. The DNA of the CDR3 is TGTGCCAGCAGCCCCGGGACAGGGGGGGGATCGCAGTATTTT.

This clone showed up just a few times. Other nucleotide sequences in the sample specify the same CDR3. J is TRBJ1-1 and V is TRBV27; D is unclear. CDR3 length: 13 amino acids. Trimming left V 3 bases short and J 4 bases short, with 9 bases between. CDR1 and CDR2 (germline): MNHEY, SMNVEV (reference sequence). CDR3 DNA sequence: TGTGCCAGCAGTTTTCTGGGATTCACTGAAGCTTTCTTT. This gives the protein CASSFLGFTEAFF.

The CDR3 sequence is CAISEAGGNGELFF. The DNA of the CDR3 is TGTGCCATCAGTGAGGCAGGTGGGAACGGGGAGCTGTTTTTT. V is TRBV10-3 and J is TRBJ2-2; D ambiguous. With 2 bases removed from V and 7 bases from J, the gap between germline ends came to 11 bases. The CDR3 has 14 amino acids. Germline V gene sequence: CDR1 ENHRY, CDR2 SYGVKD.

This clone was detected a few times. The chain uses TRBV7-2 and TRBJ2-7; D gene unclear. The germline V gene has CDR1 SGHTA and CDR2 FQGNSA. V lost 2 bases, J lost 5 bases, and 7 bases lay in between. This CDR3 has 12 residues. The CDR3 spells CASSLKAHEQYF. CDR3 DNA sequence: TGTGCCAGCAGCTTAAAGGCCCACGAGCAGTACTTC.

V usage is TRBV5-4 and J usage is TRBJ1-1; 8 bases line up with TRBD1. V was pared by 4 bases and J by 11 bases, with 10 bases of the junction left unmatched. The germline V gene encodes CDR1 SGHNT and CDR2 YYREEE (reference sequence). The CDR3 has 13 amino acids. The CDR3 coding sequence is TGTGCCAGCAGCAAACCCCAGGGGGCGGACGCTTTCTTT. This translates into CASSKPQGADAFF.